One and the same sample provided the 22 T cell receptor beta chains below, sequenced in a study of T-cell reconstitution after alpha-beta-depleted transplantation in children. TCRbeta library preparation incorporated unique molecular identifiers. Each CDR3 protein is one row after TCRdb ran MiXCR on the PCR reads. The sample has fewer than 700,000 distinct CDR3 sequences, about an eighth seen once. Specimen: PBMCs, mostly from graft donor cells, collected 360 days after TCRalphabeta/CD19-depleted stem cell transplant. Receptor source: a male patient younger than 18 who had a stem cell transplant for acute myeloid leukemia, so the T cells may come from the graft donor.

In its sample, this clonotype was seen a few times. The V and J genes are TRBV29-1 and TRBJ2-3; a possible D gene is TRBD1 (6 bases). In germline, CDR1 is SQVTM, CDR2 ANQGSEA. V lost 7 bases and J lost 2, with 13 bases in between. The CDR3 contains 13 residues. The CDR3 DNA reads as TGCAGCGGTTACAGGGCGCTCACAGATACGCAGTATTTT. Encoded protein: CSGYRALTDTQYF.

With regard to this clonotype: A much larger clone differs by one base, so this may be a read error. The chain couples TRBV28 to TRBJ2-1; D is ambiguous. CDR1 and CDR2 from the germline V gene are MDHEN and SYDVKM. The CDR3 extends over 16 amino acids. Trimming removed 5 bases from V and 4 bases from J, with 18 bases in between. CDR3 sequence: CASSPTGSFAYNEQFF. The CDR3 nucleotides are TGTGCCAGCAGTCCCACCGGCAGCTTTGCGTACAATGAGCAGTTCTTC. Full variable domain (rest looked up from reference TRBV28 and TRBJ2-1): DVKVTQSSRYLVKRTGEKVFLECVQDMDHENMFWYRQDPGLGLRLIYFSYDVKMKEKGDIPEGYSVSREKKERFSLILESASTNQTSMYLCASSPTGSFAYNEQFFGPGTRLTVL.

This clonotype was observed at least ten times. The rearrangement uses TRBV9 and TRBJ2-6; no clear D. Germline V lookup: CDR1 SGDLS, CDR2 YYNGEE. V was trimmed by 4 bases and J by 4 bases, leaving 6 bases between them. This CDR3 is 13 amino acids long. CDR3 nucleotides: TGTGCCAGCAGCCCGGGCGGGGCCAACGTCCTGACTTTC. It encodes CASSPGGANVLTF.

In its sample, this clonotype was seen a few times. The V call is TRBV20-1, the J call TRBJ1-5; 9 nucleotides align to TRBD1. Per germline, CDR1 DFQATT and CDR2 SNEGSKA (reference sequence). V shed 6 bases, J shed 7 bases, and the junction held 16 bases outside the gene matches. The CDR3 runs to 16 residues. The CDR3 nucleotides are TGCAGTGCCCGCGTGATCTCCGGGACAGGGAACCAGCCCCAGCATTTT. As protein: CSARVISGTGNQPQHF.

The J gene is TRBJ2-4, the V gene TRBV29-1; 9 positions agree with TRBD1. Germline-derived CDR1 and CDR2 are SQVTM and ANQGSEA. Trimming at V came to 8 bases and at J to 4 bases, leaving 9 bases not matched to a gene. The CDR3 is 14 residues long. For the CDR3, the DNA is TGCAGCTTTAGGGGAGGGACAGGGAAAAACATTCAGTACTTC. Translation: CSFRGGTGKNIQYF.

This clonotype was detected a few times. The gene calls are TRBV7-2 and TRBJ1-1, with D possibly matching TRBD1 (5 bases). CDR3 length: 15 residues. Between the trimmed V and J ends, which lost 2 bases and 1 base, there was a span of 11 bases. Germline CDR1 reads SGHTA; CDR2 reads FQGNSA. This CDR3 is CASSLSGTKNTEAFF. In nucleotides, the CDR3 is TGTGCCAGCAGCTTATCCGGGACGAAGAACACTGAAGCTTTCTTT.

This clonotype was recorded a few times. The CDR3 nucleotides read TGTGCCAGCAGCTTAGCGGAGAGCCCCACAGATACGCAGTATTTT. Its translation is CASSLAESPTDTQYF. This chain joins TRBV7-2 and TRBJ2-3; D remains ambiguous. The CDR3 is 15 residues long. Looked up from germline, CDR1 is SGHTA and CDR2 is FQGNSA. The ends were cut back, 0 bases at V and 2 bases at J, with 9 bases in the middle.

In this sample, this clonotype turned up a few times. The V call is TRBV14, the J call TRBJ2-7; tentatively, D is TRBD2 (6 bases). V lost 2 bases and J 4 bases, leaving 18 bases between the germline ends. The germline CDR1 and CDR2 sequences are SGHDN and FVKESK. This CDR3 is built from 16 residues. In DNA, the CDR3 is TGTGCCAGCAGCCAATTCCCCTGGGGGACTGGTTACGAGCAGTACTTC. Translating it yields CASSQFPWGTGYEQYF.

This clonotype was picked up many times. The V call is TRBV29-1, the J call TRBJ2-4; D might be TRBD1 (5 bases). CDR3 length: 14 amino acids. Per germline, CDR1 SQVTM and CDR2 ANQGSEA. The V gene lost 2 bases and the J gene lost 4 bases, with 12 bases spanning the gap. CDR3 in amino acids: CSVESPGQKNIQYF. The CDR3 nucleotides are TGCAGCGTTGAATCGCCAGGGCAAAAAAACATTCAGTACTTC. The entire variable domain, with the rest obtained from reference TRBV29-1 and TRBJ2-4, is as follows: SAVISQKPSRDICQRGTSLTIQCQVDSQVTMMFWYRQQPGQSLTLIATANQGSEATYESGFVIDKFPISRPNLTFSTLTVSNMSPEDSSIYLCSVESPGQKNIQYFGAGTRLSVL.

In this sample, this clonotype turned up many times. V is TRBV29-1 and J is TRBJ2-5, with D perhaps matching TRBD1 (6 bases). Trimming removed 5 bases at V and 5 bases at J, with 15 bases between. Germline CDR1 reads SQVTM; CDR2 reads ANQGSEA. The CDR3 totals 13 residues. The CDR3 DNA follows: TGCAGCGTTTCCTACTTAACAGGGGAGACCCAGTACTTC. Amino acids: CSVSYLTGETQYF.

The chain employs TRBV20-1 and TRBJ2-7; no clear D gene. Germline CDR1 reads DFQATT; CDR2 reads SNEGSKA (reference sequence). Deletions cut 0 bases from V and 3 bases from J, with 18 bases between. This CDR3 has 16 residues. DNA for the CDR3: TGCAGTGCTAGAGATCGCCCGGGTGTGTCGTTCTACGAGCAGTACTTC. Translated, it gives CSARDRPGVSFYEQYF.

In this sample, this clonotype turned up a few times. This chain links TRBV7-2 with TRBJ2-7; D remains ambiguous. The CDR3 is made up of 11 amino acids. V was clipped by 6 bases and J by 6 bases, with 9 bases between them. The germline V gene has CDR1 SGHTA and CDR2 FQGNSA. CDR3 in amino acids: CASRSDSEQYF. CDR3 bases: TGTGCCAGCAGGTCCGACTCCGAGCAGTACTTC.

V usage is TRBV6-1 and J usage is TRBJ2-2; D is unclear. The CDR3 length is 15 residues. Between the trimmed V and J ends, which lost 7 bases and 2 bases, there was a span of 14 bases. CDR1 is MNHNS, CDR2 SASEGT, per germline. The CDR3 protein is CASISWRTNTGELFF. The CDR3 region has the DNA TGTGCCAGCATAAGCTGGCGGACCAACACCGGGGAGCTGTTTTTT.

This clonotype appeared a few times. The chain employs TRBV12-3 or TRBV12-4 and TRBJ2-7; 12 nucleotides line up with TRBD2. The CDR3 is 15 residues long. The V and J ends lost 4 bases and 5 bases, in that order; junction bases with no gene match: 6. The CDR3 region has the DNA TGTGCCAGCAGTTCCCTAGCGGGAGGGGGCCACGAGCAGTACTTC. Translating it yields CASSSLAGGGHEQYF.

This chain links TRBV21-1 with TRBJ2-4; whether TRBD2, the table's D call, matches the DNA was not checked. TRBV21-1 is designated a pseudogene. CDR3 length: 14 amino acids. The CDR3 bases are TGTGCCAGCACCGAGGGACTAGCCAAAAACATTCAGTACTTC. As protein: CASTEGLAKNIQYF.

As concerns this clonotype: One base away lies a much larger clone, so this may be a sequencing read error. The gene calls are TRBV29-1 and TRBJ2-5, with unresolved D. The CDR3 consists of 11 residues. The germline CDR1 and CDR2 sequences are SQVTM and ANQGSEA. V was trimmed by 4 bases and J by 8 bases, leaving 11 bases between them. This CDR3 is CSVGEGDTQYF. CDR3 DNA sequence: TGCAGCGTTGGGGAAGGAGATACCCAGTACTTC.

Comments on this clonotype: Germline and junction disagree at one end, which may indicate a read error. This rearrangement joins TRBV19 to TRBJ2-1; D not certain. CDR3 length: 13 residues. Germline V lookup: CDR1 LNHDA, CDR2 SQIVND (reference sequence). The CDR3 loop reads CASSILQYNEQFF. For the CDR3, the DNA is TGTGCCAGCAGTATTTTACAGTACAATGAGCAGTTCTTC.

This clonotype has ten or more counts. The chain joins TRBV12-3 or TRBV12-4 to TRBJ2-7, with D perhaps being TRBD1 or TRBD2 (6 bases each). The CDR3 is made up of 13 amino acids. The V end was cut by 3 bases, the J end by 4 bases, with 10 bases between. CDR3 in amino acids: CASSLGGTYEQYF. As DNA, the CDR3 is TGTGCCAGCAGTTTGGGGGGCACTTACGAGCAGTACTTC.

This chain joins TRBV30 and TRBJ2-3; D is ambiguous. The length of the CDR3 is 13 residues. Germline lookup yields CDR1 GTSNPN and CDR2 SVGIG (reference sequence). V dropped 5 bases and J dropped 2 bases, with 11 bases sitting between them. DNA of the CDR3: TGTGCCTGGCAACCCACTAACACAGATACGCAGTATTTT. Translation: CAWQPTNTDTQYF.

This clonotype has a handful of counts. This chain connects TRBV6-2 or TRBV6-3 to TRBJ2-5; D is undetermined. This CDR3 has 18 residues. V was clipped by 2 bases and J by 0 bases, with 19 bases between them. The V gene's germline CDR1 is MNHEY and CDR2 SVGEGT. The CDR3 DNA follows: TGTGCCAGCAGTTACCCAATCTACGACTTAGGCTACCAAGAGACCCAGTACTTC. The encoded protein is CASSYPIYDLGYQETQYF.

The CDR3 nucleotides are TGCGCCAGCAGCCCGGCTTCGAACGCTTACTCCTACGAGCAGTACTTC. This codes for CASSPASNAYSYEQYF. The V and J genes are TRBV5-1 and TRBJ2-7; D not resolved. Trimming removed 4 bases from V and 0 bases from J, with 17 bases in between. The CDR3 runs to 16 residues. The germline CDR1 and CDR2 sequences are SGHRS and YFSETQ.

This clonotype was seen more than once but under ten times. This chain uses TRBV29-1 with TRBJ2-1, with 11 bases that match TRBD2. The CDR3 runs 18 residues. Germline V lookup: CDR1 SQVTM, CDR2 ANQGSEA. J lost 4 bases, V lost 6 bases, and 17 bases had no gene match. This CDR3 is CSVATPQLAGVGYNEQFF. CDR3 bases: TGCAGCGTCGCGACGCCGCAACTAGCGGGAGTAGGATACAATGAGCAGTTCTTC.